This entry features one T cell receptor beta chain sequence. Its antigen remains undetermined. Nothing much larger sits one base from this clone, and base qualities are not available. This record comes from a study of blood T cell repertoires in COVID-19 (dated by TCRdb to the early 2020s). For the study in its entirety: The collaborator samples originated in the United States, Italy and Spain and spanned the acute and convalescent phases of COVID-19. The material from the prospective study consisted of cDNA or gDNA derived from T cells, B-cell-depleted T cells, or PBMCs. Subjects who had been exposed to COVID-19, were actively infected with it, or had recovered from it provided the deeply sampled blood TCRbeta repertoires that made up the dataset. A freely available public database, intended as a resource for researchers studying the immune response to SARS-CoV-2, is where the repertoires were released. Samples were obtained from the ongoing ImmuneRACE study (first 160 participants) and from 1,000 to 1,500 subjects provided by 6 global collaborators. Nearly every sample came with metadata listing a de-identified subject ID, COVID-19 status, age in years and sex. Where HLA class I and class II types were available, the types were taken from metadata supplied by the sample provider, not from assay-based typing.

The immunoSEQ Assay, a bias-controlled multiplex PCR, was used to amplify TCRbeta CDR3 regions from genomic DNA. The original pipeline was this. Nucleated cell counts per sample were estimated from amplification of reference gene primers within the assay. To quantify the absolute abundance of each unique TCRbeta CDR3 rearrangement, sequence reads were collapsed and filtered. Productive Simpson clonality was computed per sample as the square root of Simpson's diversity index over productive rearrangements. The table was pulled from immuneACCESS by TCRdb, which kept in-frame rearrangements only. Such tables lose some clones; where checked, under half of the loss comes from unresolved V genes, and the rest has no known cause. The DNA gave D and trimming, while V, J and clone size come from that table. Here the sample has about 64,000 clones; almost 80% occur a single time. The leading ten clones occupy 10% to 15% of the sample.

Whole blood was collected in K2EDTA tubes by collaborating institutions according to the institutions' own protocols. For TCRbeta analysis, collaborator samples were shipped as frozen whole blood, as isolated PBMCs, or as DNA extracted from either sample type. Study-wide conclusions, independent of this receptor: The amount of clinical and demographic metadata varied by source and participant and was provided uncurated.

There are 14 amino acids in the CDR3, from cysteine to phenylalanine inclusive. Of all the DNA, just the CDR3 is kept, 42 bases in frame from base 1. In the germline V gene, CDR1 corresponds to SGDLS and CDR2 to YYNGEE. The trim is 4 bases for V and 4 bases for J, with a gap of 15 bases between the germline ends. The receptor comes from a man older than 75 with acute or convalescent COVID-19. The sample was peripheral blood. Recombination joined TRBV9 with TRBJ2-7, and the D gene may be TRBD2, 5 bases matching. The nucleotides are TGTGCCAGCAGCTCGTCTAGCCTCGGGTACGAGCAGTACTTC. Its amino acids are CASSSSSLGYEQYF.